Following are 29 T cell receptor beta chains from one sample sequenced in a study of blood T cell repertoires in COVID-19. TCRdb's copy holds only in-frame clones and misses some; the assay was immunoSEQ multiplex PCR. The sample lists fewer than 250,000 clones, roughly 80% seen once, with around 1.8% in the top ten. The sample taken for sequencing was PBMCs or T cells enriched from blood (not recorded which). Receptors originate from a man in his 60s who had recovered from COVID-19.

This chain links TRBV4-3 with TRBJ2-3, with 10 nucleotides matching TRBD2. The V and J ends lost 0 bases and 3 bases, in that order; junction bases with no gene match: 3. This CDR3 has 16 amino acids. Germline V gene sequence: CDR1 LGHNA, CDR2 YSLEER. CDR3 coding DNA: TGCGCCAGCAGCCAAGAACTAGCGGGGAGAACAGATACGCAGTATTTT. Protein: CASSQELAGRTDTQYF.

The count of this clone is one. Distinct nucleotide sequences in the sample also encode this CDR3. The chain is built from TRBV5-1 and TRBJ1-1, with D maybe TRBD1 (6 bases). Looked up from germline, CDR1 is SGHRS and CDR2 is YFSETQ. V was shortened by 1 base and J by 1 base, with 11 bases between the two germline ends. This CDR3 contains 15 residues. CDR3 sequence reads: CASSLTGSGNTEAFF. The CDR3 DNA sequence: TGCGCCAGCAGCTTGACAGGGTCCGGGAACACTGAAGCTTTCTTT.

V is TRBV13 and J is TRBJ2-1; TRBD2 agrees at 7 bases. Germline loops: CDR1 PRHDT, CDR2 FYEKMQ (reference sequence). CDR3 length equals 13 residues. Germline trimming cut 0 bases from V and 10 bases from J; bases unmatched to any gene: 3. The CDR3 coding sequence is TGTGCCAGCAGCTTAGGCCTGGGGGGGGAGCAGTTCTTC. Translating it yields CASSLGLGGEQFF. Together with reference TRBV13 and TRBJ2-1, the CDR3 gives the full variable domain: AAGVIQSPRHLIKEKRETATLKCYPIPRHDTVYWYQQGPGQDPQFLISFYEKMQSDKGSIPDRFSAQQFSDYHSELNMSSLELGDSALYFCASSLGLGGEQFFGPGTRLTVL.

In its sample, this clone was seen once. The chain joins TRBV28 to TRBJ1-5; D might be TRBD1 (6 bases). This CDR3 has 15 residues. The germline CDR1 and CDR2 sequences are MDHEN and SYDVKM. V shed 2 bases and J shed 6 bases, with 14 bases lying between them. The CDR3 protein is CASSLEQGWGQPQHF. The DNA of the CDR3 is TGTGCCAGCAGTTTAGAACAGGGTTGGGGTCAGCCCCAGCATTTT.

With regard to this clone: The sample contains more than one DNA sequence encoding this CDR3. V is TRBV7-2 and J is TRBJ1-2, with D possibly TRBD1 on 6 matching bases. Trimming removed 4 bases from V and 2 bases from J, with 11 bases in between. The CDR3 runs 14 residues. From germline, CDR1 is SGHTA and CDR2 FQGNSA. The CDR3 region is CASSYDRINYGYTF. In nucleotides, the CDR3 is TGTGCCAGCAGCTATGACAGGATAAACTATGGCTACACCTTC.

At least ten counts were recorded for this clone. The chain employs TRBV7-3 and TRBJ2-2, with 9 bases matching TRBD2. The CDR3 covers 16 residues. Germline trimming cut 1 base from V and 4 bases from J; bases unmatched to any gene: 4. Germline V gene data show CDR1 as SGHTA and CDR2 as FQGTGA. The CDR3 DNA sequence: TGTGCCAGCAGCTTAATGAGCGGGGGGATCACCGGGGAGCTGTTTTTT. This sequence encodes CASSLMSGGITGELFF.

This clone was found a few times. The chain uses TRBV30 and TRBJ1-3, with D unresolved. V gave up 5 bases and J gave up 5 bases, with 7 bases separating them. This CDR3 comprises 11 residues. Germline values: CDR1 GTSNPN, CDR2 SVGIG (reference sequence). The CDR3 region is CAWGRRNTIYF. CDR3 coding DNA: TGTGCCTGGGGACGTAGAAACACCATATATTTT.

This chain joins TRBV2 and TRBJ2-3; D is perhaps TRBD2 (5 bases). CDR1 and CDR2 (germline): SNHLY, FYNNEI. V lost 5 bases and J lost 2, with 14 bases in between. The CDR3 is 15 residues long. CDR3 residues: CASSPTGNPTDTQYF. Here the CDR3 DNA reads TGTGCCAGCAGTCCGACGGGGAACCCCACAGATACGCAGTATTTT.

The CDR3 reads CASSLVPGQGTFGYTF. The CDR3 DNA is TGTGCCAGCAGCTTGGTCCCCGGACAGGGGACCTTTGGCTACACCTTC. V gene TRBV5-6 combines with J gene TRBJ1-2; TRBD1 matches at 9 bases. CDR1 is SGHDT and CDR2 is YYEEEE in the germline V gene. The trim removed 0 bases at V and 7 bases at J, leaving 10 bases unmatched. This CDR3 has 16 residues.

This sequence joins TRBV24-1 and TRBJ2-1; 9 positions match TRBD1. The ends lost 10 bases at V and 6 bases at J; junction bases unmatched: 6. Germline CDR1 and CDR2: KGHDR and SFDVKD. The length of the CDR3 is 13 residues. CDR3 sequence: CATGTGYSNEQFF. The DNA for the CDR3 is TGTGCCACGGGGACAGGGTATAGCAATGAGCAGTTCTTC.

The V gene is TRBV2, the J gene TRBJ1-6; 11 nucleotides agree with TRBD1. There are 14 residues in the CDR3. Germline-derived CDR1 and CDR2 are SNHLY and FYNNEI. The CDR3 DNA follows: TGTGCATCCACCCGGGACAGGGGGAATTCACCCCTCCACTTT. Translated, it gives CASTRDRGNSPLHF.

The gene calls are TRBV7-2 and TRBJ1-1, with unresolved D. Trimming took off 3 bases at V and 1 base at J, with 6 bases between the two ends. CDR3 length: 13 amino acids. Germline V gene sequence: CDR1 SGHTA, CDR2 FQGNSA. The CDR3 bases are TGTGCCAGCAGCTTCCAGAAGAACACTGAAGCTTTCTTT. Translating gives CASSFQKNTEAFF. Combining the CDR3 with reference TRBV7-2 and TRBJ1-1 gives the whole variable domain GAGVSQSPSNKVTEKGKDVELRCDPISGHTALYWYRQSLGQGLEFLIYFQGNSAPDKSGLPSDRFSAERTGGSVSTLTIQRTQQEDSAVYLCASSFQKNTEAFFGQGTRLTVV.

The sample holds one count of this clone. The V gene is TRBV19, the J gene TRBJ1-5; 8 bases map to TRBD1. This CDR3 has 15 residues. V lost 4 bases to trimming and J lost 0 bases; unmatched junction nucleotides: 2. Germline values: CDR1 LNHDA, CDR2 SQIVND (reference sequence). The CDR3 loop reads CASSRDRGSNQPQHF. CDR3 coding DNA: TGTGCCAGTAGTAGAGACAGGGGTAGCAATCAGCCCCAGCATTTT.

This chain joins TRBV24-1 and TRBJ2-3, with no clear D. V gave up 4 bases and J gave up 1 base, with 8 bases separating them. Germline lookup yields CDR1 KGHDR and CDR2 SFDVKD. This CDR3 contains 14 residues. The CDR3 loop is CATSDPTRTDTQYF. The CDR3 DNA follows: TGTGCCACCAGTGACCCGACACGCACAGATACGCAGTATTTT.

The chain recombines TRBV2 with TRBJ1-2; D is possibly TRBD1 (5 bases). Germline V lookup: CDR1 SNHLY, CDR2 FYNNEI. The CDR3 totals 14 residues. V was cut by 0 bases and J by 5 bases, with 10 bases left in between. CDR3 sequence: CASSEAHGGYGYTF. The CDR3 DNA is TGTGCCAGCAGTGAAGCCCACGGGGGGTATGGCTACACCTTC.

This chain links TRBV7-2 with TRBJ2-2; 8 nucleotides align to TRBD1. The germline V gene has CDR1 SGHTA and CDR2 FQGNSA. The CDR3 is made up of 16 amino acids. Trimming removed 4 bases from V and 0 bases from J; junction bases left unmatched: 4. The CDR3 region is CASSSRTGSNTGELFF. As DNA, the CDR3 is TGTGCCAGCAGCTCCCGGACAGGGTCGAACACCGGGGAGCTGTTTTTT.

The rearrangement joins TRBV5-1 to TRBJ1-2; 7 bases match TRBD1. The V and J ends lost 4 bases and 4 bases, in that order; junction bases with no gene match: 4. CDR1 is SGHRS and CDR2 is YFSETQ in the germline V gene. There are 13 residues in the CDR3. The CDR3 bases are TGCGCCAGCAGCCAGGGACAGAGCTATGGCTACACCTTC. This codes for CASSQGQSYGYTF. Full variable domain (remainder filled in from reference TRBV5-1 and TRBJ1-2): KAGVTQTPRYLIKTRGQQVTLSCSPISGHRSVSWYQQTPGQGLQFLFEYFSETQRNKGNFPGRFSGRQFSNSRSEMNVSTLELGDSALYLCASSQGQSYGYTFGSGTRLTVV.

The chain uses TRBV27 and TRBJ1-2; D gene unclear. Germline lookup yields CDR1 MNHEY and CDR2 SMNVEV (reference sequence). CDR3 length: 14 amino acids. The V and J ends lost 5 bases and 4 bases respectively, with 14 bases between them. CDR3 bases: TGTGCCAGCAGTCCCAGAACAGATCGCTATGGCTACACCTTC. This sequence encodes CASSPRTDRYGYTF.

CDR3 in DNA: TGTGCCAGCAGCAGGACTACGACTAAATACAATGAGCAGTTCTTC. It translates to CASSRTTTKYNEQFF. V usage is TRBV7-8 and J usage is TRBJ2-1, with D perhaps matching TRBD2 (6 bases). CDR3 size: 15 residues. Between the trimmed V and J ends, which lost 5 bases and 4 bases, there was a span of 15 bases. Germline V gene sequence: CDR1 SGHVS, CDR2 FQNEAQ.

V and J are TRBV7-9 and TRBJ2-7; TRBD2 matches at 9 bases. V was clipped by 5 bases and J by 5 bases; unmatched bases: 7. The CDR3 covers 14 residues. CDR1 and CDR2 from the germline V gene are SEHNR and FQNEAQ (reference sequence). The CDR3 protein is CASSPGLAGHEQYF. The DNA of the CDR3 is TGTGCCAGCAGCCCGGGACTAGCTGGCCACGAGCAGTACTTC. The whole variable domain, filled in from reference TRBV7-9 and TRBJ2-7, reads DTGVSQNPRHKITKRGQNVTFRCDPISEHNRLYWYRQTLGQGPEFLTYFQNEAQLEKSRLLSDRFSAERPKGSFSTLEIQRTEQGDSAMYLCASSPGLAGHEQYFGPGTRLTVT.

This rearrangement joins TRBV20-1 to TRBJ1-1, with 7 bases fitting TRBD1. Per germline, CDR1 DFQATT and CDR2 SNEGSKA (reference sequence). CDR3 size: 14 residues. Trimming took 3 bases from V and 3 from J; bases not matched to a gene: 7. In DNA form, the CDR3 reads TGCAGTGCTAGTGGGGACAGTAGATACACTGAAGCTTTCTTT. Its protein product is CSASGDSRYTEAFF.

The V gene is TRBV6-5, the J gene TRBJ2-2; D possibly corresponds to TRBD1 (6 bases). In germline, CDR1 is MNHEY, CDR2 SVGAGI. The CDR3 length is 14 residues. V lost 10 bases and J lost 1, with 13 bases in between. CDR3 nucleotides: TGTGCCACCCACGAGACAGGGAACACCGGGGAGCTGTTTTTT. It codes for CATHETGNTGELFF.

The gene calls are TRBV5-1 and TRBJ1-2, with D possibly TRBD1 on 6 matching bases. CDR1 is SGHRS, CDR2 YFSETQ, per germline. The CDR3 spans 15 residues. The V gene lost 3 bases and the J gene lost 3 bases, with 15 bases spanning the gap. CDR3 sequence reads: CASSSGGGLDYGYTF. The CDR3 DNA sequence: TGCGCCAGCAGCTCGGGCGGGGGGCTTGACTATGGCTACACCTTC.

The gene calls are TRBV3-1 (or the pseudogene TRBV3-2) and TRBJ1-1; maybe TRBD1 (5 bases). This CDR3 is built from 19 residues. With 1 base removed from V and 1 base from J, the gap between germline ends came to 22 bases. CDR1 and CDR2 from the germline V gene are LGHDT and YNNKEL (reference sequence). In nucleotides, the CDR3 is TGTGCCAGCAGCCAAGTTTCTAGCGTGTCTGGGGGTTGGAACACTGAAGCTTTCTTT. Amino acids: CASSQVSSVSGGWNTEAFF.

A word on this clone: The same CDR3 also results from other DNA sequences found in this sample. The V gene is TRBV5-1, the J gene TRBJ1-2; D not resolved. Germline V CDR1 and CDR2: SGHRS, YFSETQ. The CDR3 loop spans 13 amino acids. Trimming removed 0 bases at V and 4 bases at J, with 7 bases between. The CDR3 sequence is CASSLAGGYGYTF. CDR3 nucleotides: TGCGCCAGCAGCTTGGCCGGAGGCTATGGCTACACCTTC.

This clone was seen a handful of times. This sequence joins TRBV15 and TRBJ2-7; 11 bases agree with TRBD2. The CDR3 has 14 residues. V shed 6 bases and J 3 bases; nucleotides not matched to a gene: 4. Germline CDR1 and CDR2: LNHNV and YYDKDF (reference sequence). The CDR3 here is CATSPTSGGYEQYF. Here the CDR3 DNA reads TGTGCCACCAGTCCAACTAGCGGGGGCTACGAGCAGTACTTC.

The CDR3 sequence: CASSLDWAGGSPLHF. The CDR3 DNA reads as TGTGCCAGCAGCTTAGATTGGGCAGGGGGATCACCCCTCCACTTT. The rearrangement links TRBV11-2 to TRBJ1-6; 7 bases match TRBD1. The CDR3 covers 15 residues. Germline V gene lookup returns CDR1 SGHAT and CDR2 FQNNGV. V lost 0 bases and J lost 10; bases outside the gene matches: 6. Full variable domain (rest looked up from reference TRBV11-2 and TRBJ1-6): EAGVAQSPRYKIIEKRQSVAFWCNPISGHATLYWYQQILGQGPKLLIQFQNNGVVDDSQLPKDRFSAERLKGVDSTLKIQPAKLEDSAVYLCASSLDWAGGSPLHFGNGTRLTVT.

This chain connects TRBV6-5 to TRBJ2-7, with D perhaps TRBD2 (5 bases). Trimming removed 0 bases at V and 3 bases at J, with 12 bases between. The CDR3 extends over 15 amino acids. CDR1 is MNHEY and CDR2 is SVGAGI in the germline V gene. CDR3 region: CASSYSGESRYEQYF. The CDR3 bases are TGTGCCAGCAGTTACTCCGGGGAGTCTCGCTACGAGCAGTACTTC.

V usage is TRBV18 and J usage is TRBJ1-1; D not certain. Germline CDR1 KGHSH, CDR2 LQKENI. V was pared by 4 bases and J by 0 bases, with 9 bases between. There are 14 residues in the CDR3. The CDR3 DNA reads TGTGCCAGCTCACGCGAACAGTTGAACACTGAAGCTTTCTTT. Translated, it gives CASSREQLNTEAFF.